The 23 T cell receptor beta chains reported below all come from one sample, sequenced in a study of Ad26.COV2.S vaccination and SARS-CoV-2 variants listed by TCRdb under 2021. Per the publication, the treatment or condition label means: some 19 received Ad26.COV2.S at low or high dose, single or two shots; about 5 received placebo; per-sample allocation not given. Repertoires of vaccine and placebo recipients were sequenced from samples taken on day 63 after the first injection. Library creation used the immunoSEQ multiplex PCR assay. TCRdb re-hosts the immuneACCESS table, in-frame sequences only. Its copies lack some clones; in the studies checked, an unresolved V gene accounts for under half of them, and the cause for the rest is not known. The sample records around 300,000 clones, less than 90% of which are singletons. The top ten clones comprise approximately 5.9% of the sample. The source was peripheral blood, collected in a trial of Ad26.COV2.S vaccine versus placebo. The receptor source for this set is a person between 18 and 59 years old who received the Ad26.COV2.S COVID-19 vaccine or a placebo.

The rearrangement uses TRBV7-9 and TRBJ1-1, with 9 bases fitting TRBD1. This CDR3 contains 19 residues. The J segment lost 7 bases and the V segment lost 2 bases, leaving 20 bases of the junction unmatched. Germline CDR1 and CDR2: SEHNR and FQNEAQ (reference sequence). The CDR3 protein is CASSLQFLRDRDDGNEAFF. As DNA, the CDR3 is TGTGCCAGCAGCTTACAGTTTCTCCGGGACAGGGACGATGGGAATGAAGCTTTCTTT.

The V gene is TRBV30, the J gene TRBJ1-1, with TRBD1 matching over 7 bases. The CDR3 extends over 15 amino acids. Germline CDR1 reads GTSNPN; CDR2 reads SVGIG (reference sequence). Trimming cost V 5 bases and J 0 bases; bases outside gene matches: 9. The CDR3: CAWATGDFMNTEAFF. CDR3 coding DNA: TGTGCCTGGGCTACAGGGGACTTCATGAACACTGAAGCTTTCTTT.

This clone was detected only once. This rearrangement joins TRBV12-5 to TRBJ1-1; 8 nucleotides line up with TRBD1. Germline CDR1 LGHNT, CDR2 FRNRAP. V gave up 6 bases and J gave up 3 bases; unmatched junction bases: 18. This CDR3 region has 18 residues. The CDR3 coding sequence is TGTGCTAGTGGCCTGGGGTGGAGGTCAGGGGGCGGGGACACTGAAGCTTTCTTT. Its translation: CASGLGWRSGGGDTEAFF.

The V call is TRBV28, the J call TRBJ1-4; a possible D gene is TRBD1 (6 bases). Trimming pared 5 bases from V and 3 bases from J, leaving 13 bases between. CDR1 is MDHEN, CDR2 SYDVKM, per germline. The CDR3 has 15 residues. The CDR3 spells CASSRIQGANEKLFF. The DNA of the CDR3 is TGTGCCAGCAGTCGAATACAGGGTGCTAATGAAAAACTGTTTTTT.

The gene calls are TRBV7-2 and TRBJ2-2, with 10 bases that match TRBD2. The CDR3 extends over 17 amino acids. With V trimmed by 3 bases and J by 5 bases, 9 bases remained unmatched. Germline loops: CDR1 SGHTA, CDR2 FQGNSA. The CDR3 spells CASSLASGSLLTGELFF. The CDR3 DNA follows: TGTGCCAGCAGCTTGGCTAGCGGGAGCCTTCTGACCGGGGAGCTGTTTTTT.

This clone has a single count. The chain uses TRBV9 and TRBJ2-2; the match to TRBD2 covers 9 bases. The CDR3 spans 15 residues. The trim removed 4 bases at V and 1 base at J, leaving 2 bases unmatched. CDR1 and CDR2 from the germline V gene are SGDLS and YYNGEE. As DNA, the CDR3 is TGTGCCAGCAGCACGACTAGCGGGAACACCGGGGAGCTGTTTTTT. It specifies CASSTTSGNTGELFF.

This clone was counted a few times. The CDR3 coding sequence is TGTGCCAGCTCTCCAGGGGGAATGACAGACCTGACCTACAATGAGCAGTTCTTC. Translated, it gives CASSPGGMTDLTYNEQFF. This rearrangement joins TRBV18 to TRBJ2-1; the match to TRBD1 covers 7 bases. The CDR3 covers 18 residues. V shed 6 bases and J 2 bases; nucleotides not matched to a gene: 16. The germline gives CDR1 KGHSH, CDR2 LQKENI. The full variable domain, rest sourced from reference TRBV18 and TRBJ2-1, is NAGVMQNPRHLVRRRGQEARLRCSPMKGHSHVYWYRQLPEEGLKFMVYLQKENIIDESGMPKERFSAEFPKEGPSILRIQQVVRGDSAAYFCASSPGGMTDLTYNEQFFGPGTRLTVL.

This clone was seen only once. The V call is TRBV7-3, the J call TRBJ2-1, with TRBD2 matching over 10 bases. Germline V gene sequence: CDR1 SGHTA, CDR2 FQGTGA. V lost 3 bases, J lost 4 bases, and 15 bases stayed unmatched. The CDR3 loop spans 19 amino acids. The CDR3 spells CASSLETSGSSQDYNEQFF. Written as DNA, the CDR3 is TGTGCCAGCAGCTTGGAGACTAGCGGGTCATCCCAGGATTACAATGAGCAGTTCTTC.

The chain uses TRBV4-1 and TRBJ2-1; 9 bases agree with TRBD1. Germline trimming cut 7 bases from V and 5 bases from J; bases unmatched to any gene: 3. Germline V gives CDR1 MGHRA, CDR2 YSYEKL. The length of the CDR3 is 13 residues. In DNA form, the CDR3 reads TGCGCCAGCACACGGACAGGGGACAATGAGCAGTTCTTC. This encodes CASTRTGDNEQFF.

The gene calls are TRBV24-1 and TRBJ2-2; 9 bases line up with TRBD2. Trimming took 10 bases from V and 6 from J; bases not matched to a gene: 8. CDR3 length: 14 residues. Germline assignment: CDR1 KGHDR and CDR2 SFDVKD. CDR3 in amino acids: CATSTAGGSGELFF. The DNA of the CDR3 is TGTGCCACTTCGACAGCGGGGGGTTCCGGGGAGCTGTTTTTT.

The genes are TRBV13 and TRBJ2-1; D may match TRBD1 or TRBD2 (6 bases each). V was pared by 10 bases and J by 0 bases, with 10 bases between. The CDR3 has 13 residues. Per germline, CDR1 PRHDT and CDR2 FYEKMQ (reference sequence). CDR3: CATGGSSYNEQFF. CDR3 nucleotide sequence: TGTGCCACCGGGGGCAGCTCCTACAATGAGCAGTTCTTC. The variable domain in full, completed from reference TRBV13 and TRBJ2-1, reads AAGVIQSPRHLIKEKRETATLKCYPIPRHDTVYWYQQGPGQDPQFLISFYEKMQSDKGSIPDRFSAQQFSDYHSELNMSSLELGDSALYFCATGGSSYNEQFFGPGTRLTVL.

The gene calls are TRBV5-6 and TRBJ1-1, with a tentative D call TRBD1 (5 bases). Germline lookup yields CDR1 SGHDT and CDR2 YYEEEE. There are 15 residues in the CDR3. Trimming took 1 base from V and 3 from J, leaving 13 bases between them. DNA of the CDR3: TGTGCCAGCAGCTTGTACGGGACTGAAGACACTGAAGCTTTCTTT. Translated: CASSLYGTEDTEAFF. Complete variable domain (other parts from reference TRBV5-6 and TRBJ1-1): DAGVTQSPTHLIKTRGQQVTLRCSPKSGHDTVSWYQQALGQGPQFIFQYYEEEERQRGNFPDRFSGHQFPNYSSELNVNALLLGDSALYLCASSLYGTEDTEAFFGQGTRLTVV.

The chain couples TRBV3-1 (or the pseudogene TRBV3-2) to TRBJ2-2; unclear D gene. V lost 5 bases to trimming and J lost 4 bases, with 8 bases between them. From germline, CDR1 is LGHDT and CDR2 YNNKEL (reference sequence). The CDR3 is 13 amino acids. Here the CDR3 DNA reads TGTGCCAGCAGCGGCGGTCGCACCGGGGAGCTGTTTTTT. Translated: CASSGGRTGELFF.

The CDR3 nucleotides read TGTGCCAGCAGCTTAGCCACTACGGGGGGGACCCAGTACTTC. Its translation is CASSLATTGGTQYF. The chain carries TRBV7-2 and TRBJ2-5; 7 positions agree with TRBD2. The CDR3 has 14 residues. Germline V gene lookup returns CDR1 SGHTA and CDR2 FQGNSA. V shed 0 bases, J shed 7 bases, and the junction held 5 bases outside the gene matches.

This chain uses TRBV28 with TRBJ2-1, with unresolved D. The V gene's germline CDR1 is MDHEN and CDR2 SYDVKM. The CDR3 length is 11 residues. Trimming removed 6 bases from V and 8 bases from J, with 8 bases in between. CDR3 residues: CASRRRDEQFF. The CDR3, as DNA: TGTGCCAGCAGACGACGAGATGAGCAGTTCTTC. Combining the CDR3 with reference TRBV28 and TRBJ2-1 gives the whole variable domain DVKVTQSSRYLVKRTGEKVFLECVQDMDHENMFWYRQDPGLGLRLIYFSYDVKMKEKGDIPEGYSVSREKKERFSLILESASTNQTSMYLCASRRRDEQFFGPGTRLTVL.

This rearrangement joins TRBV19 to TRBJ1-5; 7 nucleotides align to TRBD1. CDR3 length: 14 residues. Germline loops: CDR1 LNHDA, CDR2 SQIVND (reference sequence). The trim removed 6 bases at V and 3 bases at J, leaving 5 bases unmatched. CDR3 sequence reads: CASRTGANNQPQHF. The CDR3, as DNA: TGTGCCAGTAGAACAGGGGCTAACAATCAGCCCCAGCATTTT. Filled out from reference TRBV19 and TRBJ1-5, the complete variable domain reads DGGITQSPKYLFRKEGQNVTLSCEQNLNHDAMYWYRQDPGQGLRLIYYSQIVNDFQKGDIAEGYSVSREKKESFPLTVTSAQKNPTAFYLCASRTGANNQPQHFGDGTRLSIL.

The chain has TRBV10-3 and TRBJ2-2; no definite D call. Germline CDR1 and CDR2: ENHRY and SYGVKD. This CDR3 is 16 amino acids long. Between the trimmed V and J ends, which lost 2 bases and 5 bases, there was a span of 15 bases. The CDR3 region is CAISEHGSSLTGELFF. The CDR3 bases are TGTGCCATCAGTGAGCATGGGTCCTCTTTGACCGGGGAGCTGTTTTTT.

The chain has TRBV10-3 and TRBJ2-7; 7 positions agree with TRBD1. The V gene's germline CDR1 is ENHRY and CDR2 SYGVKD. The CDR3 extends over 15 amino acids. Trimming cost V 3 bases and J 2 bases; bases outside gene matches: 7. The CDR3 sequence is CAISEEGGTTYEQYF. CDR3 bases: TGTGCCATCAGTGAAGAAGGGGGCACAACCTACGAGCAGTACTTC.

The genes are TRBV5-4 and TRBJ1-2; a weak D match, TRBD1 (6 bases). Germline V gene sequence: CDR1 SGHNT, CDR2 YYREEE (reference sequence). The ends were cut back, 2 bases at V and 5 bases at J, with 10 bases in the middle. The length of the CDR3 is 13 residues. Written as DNA, the CDR3 is TGTGCCAGCAGCTTCCCGGGGGCTTATGGCTACACCTTC. Translated, it gives CASSFPGAYGYTF.

The chain recombines TRBV28 with TRBJ2-7; 10 positions agree with TRBD1. J gave up 6 bases and V 9 bases, and 8 bases lay outside the gene matches. The germline CDR1 and CDR2 sequences are MDHEN and SYDVKM. The CDR3 loop spans 13 amino acids. The CDR3 region is CASLDRGSFEQYF. CDR3 DNA: TGTGCCAGTTTGGACAGGGGGTCTTTCGAGCAGTACTTC.

The rearrangement links TRBV6-4 to TRBJ2-7, with D tentatively TRBD1 or TRBD2 (5 bases each). The CDR3 contains 13 residues. The V end was cut by 6 bases, the J end by 5 bases, with 14 bases between. The germline V gene has CDR1 MRHNA and CDR2 SNTAGT. The CDR3 is CASSVEWGNEQYF. In DNA, the CDR3 is TGTGCCAGCAGCGTCGAATGGGGGAACGAGCAGTACTTC.

This chain joins TRBV7-6 and TRBJ2-7, with D perhaps being TRBD1 or TRBD2 (5 bases each). Trimming shortened V by 7 bases and J by 7 bases, and 20 bases separated the two germline ends. Per germline, CDR1 SGHVS and CDR2 FNYEAQ. This CDR3 contains 14 residues. For the CDR3, the DNA is TGTGCCAGCAACCCGGGACCACAGAGGGCTGAGCAGTACTTC. It yields the protein CASNPGPQRAEQYF.

The chain links TRBV28 to TRBJ2-7; the D gene is possibly TRBD2 (6 bases). V lost 3 bases and J 3 bases, leaving 15 bases between the germline ends. Germline CDR1 MDHEN, CDR2 SYDVKM. The CDR3 runs to 15 residues. CDR3 amino acids: CASSFDGAGSYEQYF. CDR3 coding DNA: TGTGCCAGCAGTTTTGACGGGGCGGGGAGCTACGAGCAGTACTTC.